The clone carrying this T cell receptor (beta chain) was seen once. Germline CDR1 is MDHEN and CDR2 is SYDVKM. The CDR3 length is 13 residues. The ends were cut back, 6 bases at V and 0 bases at J, with 8 bases in the middle. The sample belongs to a study of blood T cell repertoires in COVID-19. Whole-study context: Spain, Italy and the United States supplied samples that represented acute and convalescent COVID-19.

This table comes from immunoSEQ multiplex PCR, and its TCRdb copy is limited to in-frame clones, with some not included. The table shows some 200,000 clones, with around 89% occurring only once. The genes are TRBV28 and TRBJ1-2, with D unclear. Sequences were obtained from PBMCs or T cells enriched from blood (not recorded which). The sequence came from a woman younger than 45 who had recovered from COVID-19. The CDR3 sequence: CASSPVSNYGYTF. As DNA, the CDR3 is TGTGCCAGCAGCCCAGTCTCTAACTATGGCTACACCTTC.